Listed here are 32 T cell receptor beta chains from one sample, sequenced in a study of blood T cell repertoires in COVID-19. Clones were sequenced by immunoSEQ multiplex PCR, and TCRdb holds only the in-frame ones, with some missing. The repertoire holds 50,000 to 75,000 clones, with 91% as singletons. Sequenced material: peripheral blood. These receptors originate from a human donor in a cohort sampled during active COVID-19.

The rearrangement joins TRBV4-3 to TRBJ2-3; 8 bases map to TRBD2. The CDR3 loop spans 16 amino acids. With V trimmed by 1 base and J by 5 bases, 8 bases remained unmatched. The germline V gene has CDR1 LGHNA and CDR2 YSLEER. The CDR3 region is CASSQVGRGAGDTQYF. The DNA for the CDR3 is TGCGCCAGCAGCCAAGTTGGGCGGGGGGCCGGAGATACGCAGTATTTT.

This chain links TRBV7-9 with TRBJ1-1; D call uncertain. The V end was cut by 5 bases, the J end by 3 bases, with 4 bases between. The CDR3 contains 11 residues. Germline CDR1 SEHNR, CDR2 FQNEAQ (reference sequence). The CDR3 bases are TGTGCCAGCAGCCGGGACACTGAAGCTTTCTTT. Protein product: CASSRDTEAFF. Using reference TRBV7-9 and TRBJ1-1 for the parts outside the CDR3, the full variable domain is DTGVSQNPRHKITKRGQNVTFRCDPISEHNRLYWYRQTLGQGPEFLTYFQNEAQLEKSRLLSDRFSAERPKGSFSTLEIQRTEQGDSAMYLCASSRDTEAFFGQGTRLTVV.

The chain carries TRBV5-1 and TRBJ1-4; D unresolved. V lost 0 bases, J lost 2 bases, and 11 bases lay in between. Per the germline V gene, CDR1 is SGHRS and CDR2 is YFSETQ. The CDR3 length is 16 residues. CDR3 region: CASSLGSSRTNEKLFF. The DNA for the CDR3 is TGCGCCAGCAGCTTGGGGTCATCTCGGACTAATGAAAAACTGTTTTTT.

The chain employs TRBV30 and TRBJ2-5, with D unclear. V was pared by 1 base and J by 4 bases, with 4 bases between. CDR1 and CDR2 (germline): GTSNPN, SVGIG (reference sequence). The CDR3 spans 11 residues. CDR3 protein: CAWSAGETQYF. In DNA, the CDR3 is TGTGCCTGGAGTGCGGGAGAGACCCAGTACTTC. The entire variable domain, with the rest obtained from reference TRBV30 and TRBJ2-5, is as follows: SQTIHQWPATLVQPVGSPLSLECTVEGTSNPNLYWYRQAAGRGLQLLFYSVGIGQISSEVPQNLSASRPQDRQFILSSKKLLLSDSGFYLCAWSAGETQYFGPGTRLLVL.

The chain couples TRBV5-1 to TRBJ1-2; 9 nucleotides align to TRBD1. The V and J ends lost 4 bases and 7 bases, in that order; junction bases with no gene match: 8. The CDR3 runs to 14 residues. The V gene's germline CDR1 is SGHRS and CDR2 YFSETQ. CDR3 nucleotides: TGCGCCAGCAGCATAGAACAGGGGGCCGTTGGCTACACCTTC. This codes for CASSIEQGAVGYTF.

The chain combines TRBV4-1 with TRBJ2-1, with 8 bases aligning to TRBD1. This CDR3 contains 15 residues. CDR1 and CDR2 from the germline V gene are MGHRA and YSYEKL. The ends lost 1 base at V and 9 bases at J; junction bases unmatched: 8. The CDR3 DNA follows: TGCGCCAGCAGCCAAGGAGAGACAGGGGTGGGTGAGCAGTTCTTC. This encodes CASSQGETGVGEQFF.

The rearrangement uses TRBV27 and TRBJ2-7, with D maybe TRBD2 (6 bases). This CDR3 spans 15 amino acids. V lost 2 bases and J 2 bases, leaving 13 bases between the germline ends. Germline CDR1 is MNHEY and CDR2 is SMNVEV (reference sequence). The CDR3 coding sequence is TGTGCCAGCAGTTTAAAAGCGGGTGAAACCTACGAGCAGTACTTC. Translated, it gives CASSLKAGETYEQYF.

The chain has TRBV30 and TRBJ2-2, with D maybe TRBD2 (6 bases). This CDR3 comprises 14 residues. The germline CDR1 and CDR2 sequences are GTSNPN and SVGIG (reference sequence). V lost 3 bases and J lost 1, with 9 bases in between. Here the CDR3 reads CAWRGLWNTGELFF. Written as DNA, the CDR3 is TGTGCCTGGAGGGGACTGTGGAACACCGGGGAGCTGTTTTTT.

The chain carries TRBV5-1 and TRBJ2-2; D possibly corresponds to TRBD1 (5 bases). The CDR3 length is 13 residues. CDR1 SGHRS and CDR2 YFSETQ come from the germline V gene. Trimming stripped 2 bases from V and 5 bases from J, with 7 bases between. CDR3 region: CASSFSGTGELFF. The CDR3 DNA sequence: TGCGCCAGCAGCTTTTCAGGGACCGGGGAGCTGTTTTTT.

The gene calls are TRBV5-4 and TRBJ2-7, with a tentative D call TRBD2 (5 bases). Germline assignment: CDR1 SGHNT and CDR2 YYREEE (reference sequence). Trimming removed 7 bases at V and 0 bases at J, with 8 bases between. The CDR3 covers 12 residues. The CDR3 DNA follows: TGTGCCAGCTCGAGGGACTCCTACGAGCAGTACTTC. Translation gives CASSRDSYEQYF.

The chain carries TRBV14 and TRBJ1-2; possible D gene TRBD1, 5 bases. The V gene's germline CDR1 is SGHDN and CDR2 FVKESK. This CDR3 is built from 13 residues. V was clipped by 3 bases and J by 0 bases, with 5 bases between them. CDR3 sequence: CASSQTANYGYTF. The CDR3 DNA follows: TGTGCCAGCAGCCAGACAGCTAACTATGGCTACACCTTC.

V usage is TRBV7-8 and J usage is TRBJ2-7, with TRBD2 identical over 8 bases. The CDR3 runs to 16 residues. V shed 5 bases and J 3 bases; nucleotides not matched to a gene: 12. Germline loops: CDR1 SGHVS, CDR2 FQNEAQ. CDR3 residues: CASSRGGSTGLYEQYF. DNA for the CDR3: TGTGCCAGCAGCCGGGGGGGGTCCACAGGACTCTACGAGCAGTACTTC.

The chain is built from TRBV5-4 and TRBJ2-3; D perhaps matches TRBD2 (5 bases). The V end lost 5 bases, the J end lost 4 bases, and 11 bases lay between the germline ends. Germline assignment: CDR1 SGHNT and CDR2 YYREEE (reference sequence). The CDR3 sequence is 13 residues long. CDR3 sequence: CASRPGWADTQYF. The CDR3 nucleotides read TGTGCCAGCAGGCCGGGATGGGCAGATACGCAGTATTTT.

This chain uses TRBV9 with TRBJ2-3; 13 bases are a match to TRBD2. The germline CDR1 and CDR2 sequences are SGDLS and YYNGEE. V was clipped by 4 bases and J by 0 bases; unmatched bases: 14. The CDR3 runs to 20 residues. The DNA of the CDR3 is TGTGCCAGCAGCCTAGCCGACAAGGGACTAGCGGGGACTAGCACAGATACGCAGTATTTT. Its translation is CASSLADKGLAGTSTDTQYF.

The chain carries TRBV13 and TRBJ2-5, with D possibly TRBD2 on 5 matching bases. Trimming removed 3 bases at V and 4 bases at J, with 18 bases between. This CDR3 region has 16 residues. Germline loops: CDR1 PRHDT, CDR2 FYEKMQ (reference sequence). The CDR3 coding sequence is TGTGCCAGCAGCTTCGGACTCAGCAGTATTGGAGAGACCCAGTACTTC. Amino acids: CASSFGLSSIGETQYF.

The V and J genes are TRBV11-3 and TRBJ2-3; weak D call: TRBD2 (6 bases). Germline lookup yields CDR1 SGHNT and CDR2 YENEEA. V lost 1 base to trimming and J lost 2 bases, with 10 bases between them. The CDR3 has 15 amino acids. CDR3 DNA: TGTGCCAGCAGCTTAGGCGGGAAGGTCACAGATACGCAGTATTTT. This codes for CASSLGGKVTDTQYF.

The rearrangement links TRBV6-6 to TRBJ1-1, with a weak D call TRBD1 (6 bases). V lost 6 bases to trimming and J lost 3 bases, with 14 bases between them. This CDR3 has 14 amino acids. Germline assignment: CDR1 MNHNY and CDR2 SVGAGI (reference sequence). CDR3 DNA sequence: TGTGCCAGCAGCCACAGGGTTTCCGACACTGAAGCTTTCTTT. It specifies CASSHRVSDTEAFF.

With regard to this clone: The identical CDR3 is also encoded by other nucleotide sequences in the sample. The chain uses TRBV5-1 and TRBJ2-7, with TRBD2 matching over 8 bases. V was clipped by 0 bases and J by 7 bases; unmatched bases: 6. The germline V gene encodes CDR1 SGHRS and CDR2 YFSETQ. The CDR3 is made up of 14 amino acids. The CDR3 reads CASSLAAGGGEQYF. The CDR3 nucleotides are TGCGCCAGCAGCTTGGCCGCGGGAGGTGGGGAGCAGTACTTC.

This chain joins TRBV6-2 or TRBV6-3 and TRBJ1-1, with TRBD1 as a possible D gene (6 bases). Germline V CDR1 and CDR2: MNHEY, SVGEGT. The CDR3 is 15 amino acids. V was pared by 6 bases and J by 1 base, with 15 bases between. The CDR3 DNA is TGTGCCAGCAGCAGCCCCGGACAGCAGAACACTGAAGCTTTCTTT. It encodes CASSSPGQQNTEAFF.

The V and J genes are TRBV5-3 and TRBJ2-2; 8 bases map to TRBD2. TRBV5-3 is annotated as an ORF whose role is uncertain. Unmatched junction bases numbered 5, after V lost 4 bases and J lost 0 bases. This CDR3 is 16 amino acids long. The CDR3 DNA is TGTGCCAGAAGCGGACTAGCAGTATCGAACACCGGGGAGCTGTTTTTT. It is translated as CARSGLAVSNTGELFF.

CDR3 residues: CSVWDSFATNEKLFF. CDR3 bases: TGCAGCGTATGGGACAGCTTTGCAACTAATGAAAAACTGTTTTTT. The chain joins TRBV29-1 to TRBJ1-4; 7 bases match TRBD1. Germline V lookup: CDR1 SQVTM, CDR2 ANQGSEA. Trimming at V came to 6 bases and at J to 0 bases, leaving 7 bases not matched to a gene. CDR3 length: 15 residues.

This clone was counted once. The chain combines TRBV18 with TRBJ1-5; 10 nucleotides line up with TRBD1. The J segment lost 4 bases and the V segment lost 6 bases, leaving 6 bases of the junction unmatched. Germline CDR1 reads KGHSH; CDR2 reads LQKENI. The CDR3 loop spans 15 amino acids. CDR3 in amino acids: CASSYGDRGNQPQHF. CDR3 in DNA: TGTGCCAGCTCCTATGGGGACAGGGGAAATCAGCCCCAGCATTTT.

The CDR3 protein is CASSLADRRDGNTIYF. CDR3 coding DNA: TGCGCCAGCAGCTTGGCCGACAGGCGAGATGGAAACACCATATATTTT. The chain uses TRBV5-1 and TRBJ1-3; D is perhaps TRBD1 (6 bases). Per germline, CDR1 SGHRS and CDR2 YFSETQ. The CDR3 sequence is 16 residues long. V lost 0 bases and J lost 3, with 13 bases in between.

The chain joins TRBV7-3 to TRBJ2-7; 14 nucleotides agree with TRBD2. The germline CDR1 and CDR2 sequences are SGHTA and FQGTGA. The CDR3 spans 15 residues. V trimming: 4 bases; J trimming: 2 bases; junction bases outside the gene matches: 1. As DNA, the CDR3 is TGTGCCAGCAGCTCGGGACTAGCGGGGGCCTACGAGCAGTACTTC. It is translated as CASSSGLAGAYEQYF.

This chain joins TRBV7-2 and TRBJ2-1; 7 nucleotides agree with TRBD2. Trimming at V came to 4 bases and at J to 7 bases, leaving 7 bases not matched to a gene. Germline V gene data show CDR1 as SGHTA and CDR2 as FQGNSA. This CDR3 spans 14 amino acids. CDR3 in amino acids: CASSSVAGGNEQFF. In DNA form, the CDR3 reads TGTGCCAGCAGCTCCGTAGCGGGTGGTAATGAGCAGTTCTTC.

The DNA of the CDR3 is TGCGCCAGCAGCCAAGGCAGGGTAGGGTACACTGAAGCTTTCTTT. It codes for CASSQGRVGYTEAFF. The rearrangement links TRBV4-3 to TRBJ1-1, with D possibly TRBD1 on 5 matching bases. The CDR3 totals 15 residues. Germline CDR1 and CDR2: LGHNA and YSLEER. The V end was cut by 1 base, the J end by 3 bases, with 12 bases between.

The chain couples TRBV12-1 to TRBJ1-6; the table's D call TRBD1 went unverified against the DNA. TRBV12-1 is a recognized pseudogene. The CDR3 is 15 residues long. The CDR3 coding sequence is TGTGCCAGCAGCTTTGCCCGGGACAGGGGGTCCCCCCTCCACTTT. It specifies CASSFARDRGSPLHF.

The chain carries TRBV19 and TRBJ2-6, with 9 bases identical to TRBD1. The CDR3 contains 16 residues. With V trimmed by 7 bases and J by 1 base, 5 bases remained unmatched. CDR1 is LNHDA and CDR2 is SQIVND in the germline V gene (reference sequence). The CDR3 DNA reads as TGTGCCAGTACCCACGACAGGGGGTCTGGGGCCAACGTCCTGACTTTC. Amino acid sequence: CASTHDRGSGANVLTF.

The CDR3 loop reads CASSGNGAGGGETQYF. The CDR3 nucleotides read TGCGCCAGCAGCGGTAACGGAGCGGGAGGGGGAGAGACCCAGTACTTC. The rearrangement joins TRBV5-1 to TRBJ2-5; 10 bases fit TRBD2. From germline, CDR1 is SGHRS and CDR2 YFSETQ. V was pared by 4 bases and J by 4 bases, with 10 bases of the junction left unmatched. This CDR3 region has 16 residues. The full variable domain, completed using reference TRBV5-1 and TRBJ2-5, is KAGVTQTPRYLIKTRGQQVTLSCSPISGHRSVSWYQQTPGQGLQFLFEYFSETQRNKGNFPGRFSGRQFSNSRSEMNVSTLELGDSALYLCASSGNGAGGGETQYFGPGTRLLVL.

This clone came up once. V is TRBV28 and J is TRBJ2-1, with D possibly being TRBD2 (7 bases). The germline CDR1 and CDR2 sequences are MDHEN and SYDVKM. Between the trimmed V and J ends, which lost 8 bases and 0 bases, there was a span of 17 bases. The CDR3 totals 16 residues. In DNA, the CDR3 is TGTGCCAGCGGGGGAGGGGGAGGGATCTCCTACAATGAGCAGTTCTTC. This translates into CASGGGGGISYNEQFF. The entire variable domain, with the rest obtained from reference TRBV28 and TRBJ2-1, is as follows: DVKVTQSSRYLVKRTGEKVFLECVQDMDHENMFWYRQDPGLGLRLIYFSYDVKMKEKGDIPEGYSVSREKKERFSLILESASTNQTSMYLCASGGGGGISYNEQFFGPGTRLTVL.

The genes are TRBV5-4 and TRBJ2-7, with a weak D call TRBD2 (6 bases). V was clipped by 1 base and J by 0 bases, with 11 bases between them. Germline assignment: CDR1 SGHNT and CDR2 YYREEE (reference sequence). The CDR3 runs 15 residues. DNA for the CDR3: TGTGCCAGCAGCTTGCCGGGGGATATCTCCTACGAGCAGTACTTC. The encoded protein is CASSLPGDISYEQYF. The entire variable domain, with the rest obtained from reference TRBV5-4 and TRBJ2-7, is as follows: ETGVTQSPTHLIKTRGQQVTLRCSSQSGHNTVSWYQQALGQGPQFIFQYYREEENGRGNFPPRFSGLQFPNYSSELNVNALELDDSALYLCASSLPGDISYEQYFGPGTRLTVT.

The chain recombines TRBV5-1 with TRBJ1-4, with 8 bases fitting TRBD1. The length of the CDR3 is 19 residues. Germline loops: CDR1 SGHRS, CDR2 YFSETQ. The junction had 10 bases not matched to a gene; V was cut back by 0 bases and J by 0 bases. As DNA, the CDR3 is TGCGCCAGCAGCTTGGGGACAGGGCACCCTATGGCAACTAATGAAAAACTGTTTTTT. Its protein is CASSLGTGHPMATNEKLFF.